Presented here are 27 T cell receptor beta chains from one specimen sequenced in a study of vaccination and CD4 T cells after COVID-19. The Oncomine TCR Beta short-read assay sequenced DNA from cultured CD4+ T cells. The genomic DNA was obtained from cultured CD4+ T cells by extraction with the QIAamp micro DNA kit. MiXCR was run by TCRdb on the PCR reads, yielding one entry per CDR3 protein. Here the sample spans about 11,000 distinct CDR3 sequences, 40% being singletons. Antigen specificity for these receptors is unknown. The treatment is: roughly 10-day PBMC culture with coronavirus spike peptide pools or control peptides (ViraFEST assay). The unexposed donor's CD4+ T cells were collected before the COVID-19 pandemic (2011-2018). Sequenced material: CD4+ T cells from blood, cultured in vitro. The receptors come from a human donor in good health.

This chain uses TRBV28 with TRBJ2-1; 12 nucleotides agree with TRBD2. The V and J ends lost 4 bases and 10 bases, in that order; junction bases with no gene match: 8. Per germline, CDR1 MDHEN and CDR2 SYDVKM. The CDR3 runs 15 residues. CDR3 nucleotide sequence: TGTGCCAGCAGTTCCGGACTAGCGGGATTTCGCGAGCAGTTCTTC. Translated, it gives CASSSGLAGFREQFF.

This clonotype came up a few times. The chain's CDR3 is CAVNYGYTF. The CDR3, as DNA: TGTGCAGTTAACTATGGCTACACCTTC. The chain has TRBV7-8 and TRBJ1-2, with D uncertain. In germline, CDR1 is SGHVS, CDR2 FQNEAQ. This CDR3 comprises 9 residues.

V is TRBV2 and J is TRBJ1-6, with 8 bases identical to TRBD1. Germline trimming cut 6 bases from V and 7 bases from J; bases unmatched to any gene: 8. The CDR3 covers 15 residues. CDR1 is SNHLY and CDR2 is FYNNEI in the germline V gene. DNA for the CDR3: TGTGCCAGCAGCTCAACAGGGGGTGAAAATTCACCCCTCCACTTT. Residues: CASSSTGGENSPLHF.

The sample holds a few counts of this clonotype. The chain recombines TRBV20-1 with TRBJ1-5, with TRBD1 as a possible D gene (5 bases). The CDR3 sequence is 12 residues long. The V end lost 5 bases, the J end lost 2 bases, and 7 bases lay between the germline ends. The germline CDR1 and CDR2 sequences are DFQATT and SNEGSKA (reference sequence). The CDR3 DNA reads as TGCAGTGCTCCAGGGCGCAATCAGCCCCAGCATTTT. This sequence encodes CSAPGRNQPQHF.

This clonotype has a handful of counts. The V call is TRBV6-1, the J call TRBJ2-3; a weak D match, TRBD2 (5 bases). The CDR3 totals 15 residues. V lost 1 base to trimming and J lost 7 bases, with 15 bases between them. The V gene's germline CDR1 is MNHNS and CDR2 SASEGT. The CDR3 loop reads CASSEGSGPSYTQYF. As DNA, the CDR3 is TGTGCCAGCAGTGAAGGGAGCGGACCAAGTTATACGCAGTATTTT.

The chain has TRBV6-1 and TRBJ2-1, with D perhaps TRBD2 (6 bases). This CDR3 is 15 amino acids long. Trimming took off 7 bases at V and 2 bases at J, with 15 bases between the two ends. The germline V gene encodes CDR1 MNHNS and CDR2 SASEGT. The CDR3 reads CASIREGLPYNEQFF. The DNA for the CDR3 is TGTGCCAGCATCCGTGAGGGACTTCCCTACAATGAGCAGTTCTTC.

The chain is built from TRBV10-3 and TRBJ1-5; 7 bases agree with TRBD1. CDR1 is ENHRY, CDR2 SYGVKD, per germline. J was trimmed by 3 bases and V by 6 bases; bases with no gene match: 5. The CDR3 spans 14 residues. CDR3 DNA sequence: TGTGCCATCAGGTCCGGGACAGACAATCAGCCCCAGCATTTT. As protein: CAIRSGTDNQPQHF.

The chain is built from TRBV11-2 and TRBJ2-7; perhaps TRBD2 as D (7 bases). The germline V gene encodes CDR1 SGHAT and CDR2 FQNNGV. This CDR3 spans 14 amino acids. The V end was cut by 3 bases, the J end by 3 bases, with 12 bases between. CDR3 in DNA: TGTGCCAGCAGCTTGGGGGGGCGCAGCTACGAGCAGTACTTC. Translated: CASSLGGRSYEQYF.

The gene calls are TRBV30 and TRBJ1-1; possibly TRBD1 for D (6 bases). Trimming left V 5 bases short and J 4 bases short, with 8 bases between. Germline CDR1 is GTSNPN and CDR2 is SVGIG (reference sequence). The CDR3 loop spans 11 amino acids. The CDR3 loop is CAWEGVTEAFF. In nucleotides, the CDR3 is TGTGCCTGGGAGGGGGTCACTGAAGCTTTCTTT.

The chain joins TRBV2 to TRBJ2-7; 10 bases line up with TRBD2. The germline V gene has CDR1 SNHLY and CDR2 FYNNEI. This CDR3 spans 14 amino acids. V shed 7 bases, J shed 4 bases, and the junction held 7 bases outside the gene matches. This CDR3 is CASNQGLAFYEQYF. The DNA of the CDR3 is TGTGCCAGCAACCAGGGACTAGCGTTTTACGAGCAGTACTTC.

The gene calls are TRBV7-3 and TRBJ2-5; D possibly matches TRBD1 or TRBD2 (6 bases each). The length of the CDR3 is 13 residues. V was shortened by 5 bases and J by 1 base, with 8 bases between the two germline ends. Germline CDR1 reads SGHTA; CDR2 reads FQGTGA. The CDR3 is CASSPGAQETQYF. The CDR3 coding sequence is TGTGCCAGCAGCCCGGGGGCCCAAGAGACCCAGTACTTC.

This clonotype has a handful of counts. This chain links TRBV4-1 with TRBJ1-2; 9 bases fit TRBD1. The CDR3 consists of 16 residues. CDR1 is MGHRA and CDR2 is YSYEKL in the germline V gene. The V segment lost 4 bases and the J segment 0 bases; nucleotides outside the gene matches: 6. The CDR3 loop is CASSREDRGANYGYTF. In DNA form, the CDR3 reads TGCGCCAGCAGCCGAGAAGACAGGGGGGCTAACTATGGCTACACCTTC.

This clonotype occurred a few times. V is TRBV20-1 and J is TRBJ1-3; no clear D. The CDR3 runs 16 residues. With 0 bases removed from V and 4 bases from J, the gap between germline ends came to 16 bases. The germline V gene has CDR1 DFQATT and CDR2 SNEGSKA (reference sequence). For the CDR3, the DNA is TGCAGTGCTAGAGATTCTTGGACTGGGTACGGAAACACCATATATTTT. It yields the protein CSARDSWTGYGNTIYF.

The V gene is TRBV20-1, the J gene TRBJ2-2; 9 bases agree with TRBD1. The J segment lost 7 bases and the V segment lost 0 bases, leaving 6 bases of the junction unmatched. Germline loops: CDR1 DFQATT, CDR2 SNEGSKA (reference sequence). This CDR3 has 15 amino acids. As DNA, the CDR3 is TGCAGTGCTAGAGACCCGGGACAGGGTATCGGGGAGCTGTTTTTT. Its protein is CSARDPGQGIGELFF.

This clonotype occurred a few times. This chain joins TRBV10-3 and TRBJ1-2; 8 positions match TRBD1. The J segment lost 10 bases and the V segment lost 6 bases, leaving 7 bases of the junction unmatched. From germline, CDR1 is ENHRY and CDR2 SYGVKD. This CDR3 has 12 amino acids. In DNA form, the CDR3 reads TGTGCCATCAGAACATCAGGGGGCGACTACACCTTC. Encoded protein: CAIRTSGGDYTF.

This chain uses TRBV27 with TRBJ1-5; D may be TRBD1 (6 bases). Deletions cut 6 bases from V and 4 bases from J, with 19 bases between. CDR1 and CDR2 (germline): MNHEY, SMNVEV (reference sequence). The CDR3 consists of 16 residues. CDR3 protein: CASSSLGGPPNQPQHF. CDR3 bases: TGTGCCAGCAGCTCTTTGGGGGGGCCACCGAATCAGCCCCAGCATTTT.

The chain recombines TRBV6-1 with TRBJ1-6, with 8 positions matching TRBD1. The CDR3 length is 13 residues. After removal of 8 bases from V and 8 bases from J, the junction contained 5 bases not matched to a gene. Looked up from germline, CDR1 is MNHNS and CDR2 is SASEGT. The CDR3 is CASQRDRHSPLHF. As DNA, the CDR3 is TGTGCCAGCCAAAGGGACAGGCATTCACCCCTCCACTTT.

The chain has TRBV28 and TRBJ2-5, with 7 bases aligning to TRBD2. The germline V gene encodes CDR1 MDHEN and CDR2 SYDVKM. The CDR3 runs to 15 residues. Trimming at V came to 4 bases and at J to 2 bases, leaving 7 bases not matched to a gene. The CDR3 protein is CASSYRGAGQETQYF. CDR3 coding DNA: TGTGCCAGCAGTTACCGAGGAGCGGGACAAGAGACCCAGTACTTC.

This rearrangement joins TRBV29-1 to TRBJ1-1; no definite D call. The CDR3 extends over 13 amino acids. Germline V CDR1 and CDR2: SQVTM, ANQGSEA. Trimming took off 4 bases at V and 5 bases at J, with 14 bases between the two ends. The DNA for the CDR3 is TGCAGCGTTGGATTCGGCGGAGGAACTGAAGCTTTCTTT. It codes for CSVGFGGGTEAFF.

CDR3 amino acids: CASSGTSNQPQHF. The CDR3 DNA sequence: TGTGCCAGCTCCGGGACTTCCAATCAGCCCCAGCATTTT. This rearrangement joins TRBV18 to TRBJ1-5; TRBD1 is a possible D gene (5 bases). CDR1 is KGHSH, CDR2 LQKENI, per germline. The CDR3 covers 13 residues. V shed 6 bases and J shed 3 bases, with 9 bases lying between them.

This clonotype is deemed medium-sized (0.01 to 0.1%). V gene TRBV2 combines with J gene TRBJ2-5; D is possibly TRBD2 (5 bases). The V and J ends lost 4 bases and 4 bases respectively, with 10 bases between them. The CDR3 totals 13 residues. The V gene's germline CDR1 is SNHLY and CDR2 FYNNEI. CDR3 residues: CASSADWAETQYF. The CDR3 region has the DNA TGTGCCAGCAGTGCGGACTGGGCAGAGACCCAGTACTTC.

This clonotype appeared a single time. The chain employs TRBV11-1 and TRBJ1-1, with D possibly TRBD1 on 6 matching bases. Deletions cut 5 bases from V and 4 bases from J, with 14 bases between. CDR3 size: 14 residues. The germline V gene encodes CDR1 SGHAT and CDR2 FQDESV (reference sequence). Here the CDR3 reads CASSREGGSTEAFF. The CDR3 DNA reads TGTGCCAGCAGCCGAGAAGGGGGGTCCACTGAAGCTTTCTTT.

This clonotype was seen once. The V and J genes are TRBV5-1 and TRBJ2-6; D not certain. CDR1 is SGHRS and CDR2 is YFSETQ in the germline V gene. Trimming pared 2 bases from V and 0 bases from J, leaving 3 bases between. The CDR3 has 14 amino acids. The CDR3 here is CASSFGSGANVLTF. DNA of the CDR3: TGCGCCAGCAGCTTTGGCTCTGGGGCCAACGTCCTGACTTTC.

CDR3 protein: CASSLVTGLQAIYEQYF. The CDR3 DNA reads TGTGCCAGCAGCCTCGTGACCGGGCTCCAAGCCATCTACGAGCAGTACTTC. This sequence joins TRBV7-9 and TRBJ2-7, with D unclear. The CDR3 extends over 17 amino acids. Trimming took off 5 bases at V and 3 bases at J, with 23 bases between the two ends. CDR1 is SEHNR, CDR2 FQNEAQ, per germline (reference sequence).

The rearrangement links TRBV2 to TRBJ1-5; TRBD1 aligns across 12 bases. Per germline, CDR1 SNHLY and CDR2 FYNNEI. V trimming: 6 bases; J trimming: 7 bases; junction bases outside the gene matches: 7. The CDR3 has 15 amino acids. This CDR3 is CASRGDRGLVQPQHF. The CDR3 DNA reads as TGTGCCAGCAGGGGGGACAGGGGGCTTGTCCAGCCCCAGCATTTT.

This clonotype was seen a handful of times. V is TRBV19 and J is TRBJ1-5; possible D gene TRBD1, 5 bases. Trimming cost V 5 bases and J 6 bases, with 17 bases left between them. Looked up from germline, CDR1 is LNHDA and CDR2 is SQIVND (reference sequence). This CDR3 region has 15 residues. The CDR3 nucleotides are TGTGCCAGTAGTGTAGGACTGGGGGGTGGTCAGCCCCAGCATTTT. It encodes CASSVGLGGGQPQHF.

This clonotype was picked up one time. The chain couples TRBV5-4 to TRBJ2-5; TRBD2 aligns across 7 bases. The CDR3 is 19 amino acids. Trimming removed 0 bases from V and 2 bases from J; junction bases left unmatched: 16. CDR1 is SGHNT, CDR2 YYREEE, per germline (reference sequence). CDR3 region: CASSLVGGWASGAQETQYF. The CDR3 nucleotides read TGTGCCAGCAGCTTGGTCGGGGGGTGGGCTAGCGGAGCTCAAGAGACCCAGTACTTC.